This T cell receptor beta chain was documented in a study of T cells in localized non-small cell lung cancer. Worth noting for this clone: Its specificity is not known.

The germline gives CDR1 WSHSY, CDR2 SAAADI. The ends lost 3 bases at V and 8 bases at J; junction bases unmatched: 8. The CDR3 is made up of 15 amino acids. Study-wide results and limits: Heterogeneity cannot be ruled out, as sequencing used one tumor region only. Increased T cell density in blood showed an association with longer overall survival. There were a median roughly 60 of the top 100 tumor clones appearing in adjacent lung.

The repertoire was sequenced with immunoSEQ multiplex PCR; TCRdb's copy has only in-frame clones and lacks some. The sample contains roughly 25,000 clones, 80% to 85% of which appear only once. This chain connects TRBV10-2 to TRBJ1-4, with 8 bases matching TRBD1. The sequencing here drew on PBMCs, taken before any cancer treatment. This receptor was obtained from a man aged 35 to 70 with stage II lung adenocarcinoma. Written as DNA, the CDR3 is TGCGCCAGCAGTGACGTTACAGGGGGGCAAGAAAAACTGTTTTTT. It is translated as CASSDVTGGQEKLFF.